This T cell receptor (beta chain) was retrieved from a study of Ad26.COV2.S vaccination and SARS-CoV-2 variants. TCRdb's table, derived via immunoSEQ multiplex PCR, lists solely in-frame clones and lacks some. The table includes 350,000 to 400,000 clones, approximately 91% detected once. In its sample, this clone was seen once. Trimming removed 5 bases at V and 6 bases at J, with 11 bases between. The CDR3 is 13 amino acids. Germline CDR1 reads SGHAT; CDR2 reads FQNNGV. Treatment noted: 19 received Ad26.COV2.S at low or high dose, single or two shots; about 5 received placebo; per-sample allocation not given. Day 63 following the first vaccine or placebo injection was when the samples were taken.

This specimen was peripheral blood, taken in a trial of Ad26.COV2.S vaccine versus placebo. The TCR originated in a person between 18 and 65 years old who received the Ad26.COV2.S COVID-19 vaccine or a placebo. The genes are TRBV11-2 and TRBJ2-1; the D is unclear. DNA of the CDR3: TGTGCCAGCAGCCCCCCGGCCCTCAATGAGCAGTTCTTC. This codes for CASSPPALNEQFF.